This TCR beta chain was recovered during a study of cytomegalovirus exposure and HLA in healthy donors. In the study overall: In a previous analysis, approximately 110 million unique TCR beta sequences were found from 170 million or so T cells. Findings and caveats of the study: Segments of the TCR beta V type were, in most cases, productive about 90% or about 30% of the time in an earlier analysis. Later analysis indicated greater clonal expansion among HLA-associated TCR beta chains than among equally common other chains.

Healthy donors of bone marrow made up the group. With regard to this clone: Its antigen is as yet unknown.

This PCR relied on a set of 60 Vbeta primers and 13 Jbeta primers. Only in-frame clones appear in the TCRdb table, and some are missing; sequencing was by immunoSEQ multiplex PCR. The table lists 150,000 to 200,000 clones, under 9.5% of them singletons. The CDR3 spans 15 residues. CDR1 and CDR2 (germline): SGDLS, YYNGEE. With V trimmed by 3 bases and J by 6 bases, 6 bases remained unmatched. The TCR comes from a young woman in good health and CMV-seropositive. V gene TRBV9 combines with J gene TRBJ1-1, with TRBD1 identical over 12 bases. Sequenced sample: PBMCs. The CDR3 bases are TGTGCCAGCAGCGCCGGGACAGGGGGCGTGGCTGAAGCTTTCTTT. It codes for CASSAGTGGVAEAFF.